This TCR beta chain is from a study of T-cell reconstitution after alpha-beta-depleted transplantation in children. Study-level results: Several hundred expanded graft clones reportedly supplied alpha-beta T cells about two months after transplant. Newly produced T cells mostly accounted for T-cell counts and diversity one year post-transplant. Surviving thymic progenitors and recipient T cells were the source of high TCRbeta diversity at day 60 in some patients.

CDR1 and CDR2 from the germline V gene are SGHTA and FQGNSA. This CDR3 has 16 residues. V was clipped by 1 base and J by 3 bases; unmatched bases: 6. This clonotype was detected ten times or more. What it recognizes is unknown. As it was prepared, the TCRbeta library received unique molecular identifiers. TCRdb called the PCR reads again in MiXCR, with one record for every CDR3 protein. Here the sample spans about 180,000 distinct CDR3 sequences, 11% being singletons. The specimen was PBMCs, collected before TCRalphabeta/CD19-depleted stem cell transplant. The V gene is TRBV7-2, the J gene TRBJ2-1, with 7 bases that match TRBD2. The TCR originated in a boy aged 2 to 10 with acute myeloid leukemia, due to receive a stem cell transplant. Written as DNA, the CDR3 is TGTGCCAGCAGCTTAGGCGCGGGGGTTGTCTACAATGAGCAGTTCTTC. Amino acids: CASSLGAGVVYNEQFF.